Listed here is a single TCR beta chain. The sample comes from a study of blood T cell repertoires in COVID-19. Unmatched junction bases numbered 9, after V lost 0 bases and J lost 5 bases. Germline CDR1 KGHSH, CDR2 LQKENI. The CDR3 covers 16 residues. Clones were sequenced by immunoSEQ multiplex PCR, and TCRdb holds only the in-frame ones, with some missing. The sample holds tens of thousands of clones, roughly 80% seen once. The V call is TRBV18, the J call TRBJ2-7, with 8 bases fitting TRBD2. The clonotype was recovered from a human donor in a cohort sampled during active COVID-19. The source material was peripheral blood. The DNA for the CDR3 is TGTGCCAGCTCACCACCTTCCAGCGGGAGCTTCCACGAGCAGTACTTC. Translating gives CASSPPSSGSFHEQYF.